The rows below give T cell receptor beta chains drawn from one sample of a study of cytomegalovirus exposure and HLA in healthy donors. Libraries were prepared by immunoSEQ multiplex PCR; TCRdb keeps only in-frame clonotypes and omits some of them. Among about 130,000 clones listed, over 60% were seen once. The sample was PBMCs. These receptors all stem from a man between 35 and 55 years old in good health and CMV-seronegative. The CDR3 runs from the conserved cysteine through the conserved F or W. Fields, in order: J gene, clone size, D gene, V gene, CDR3 protein, CDR3 DNA. A D gene is named only where the DNA matches it firmly. Only some rows state a clone size, as once, few, many or a class for expanded clones.

j_call: TRBJ2-7
clone_size: -
d_call: TRBD1
v_call: TRBV5-8
cdr3_aa: CASSLQSGQGAGYEQYF
cdr3_nt: TGTGCCAGCAGCTTACAATCGGGACAGGGGGCCGGGTACGAGCAGTACTTC

j_call: TRBJ2-7
clone_size: -
d_call: -
v_call: TRBV7-3
cdr3_aa: CASSLTQSSEQYF
cdr3_nt: TGTGCCAGCAGCTTAACCCAAAGTAGCGAGCAGTACTTC

j_call: TRBJ2-7
clone_size: -
d_call: -
v_call: TRBV9
cdr3_aa: CASSVVPDLYEQYF
cdr3_nt: TGTGCCAGCAGCGTAGTCCCAGACTTATACGAGCAGTACTTC

j_call: TRBJ2-7
clone_size: once
d_call: TRBD2
v_call: TRBV27
cdr3_aa: CASYPGASGVYEQYF
cdr3_nt: TGTGCCAGCTATCCCGGGGCTAGCGGGGTTTACGAGCAGTACTTC

j_call: TRBJ1-3
clone_size: few
d_call: -
v_call: TRBV4-2
cdr3_aa: CASSPNGGIENTIYF
cdr3_nt: TGTGCCAGCAGCCCTAACGGGGGTATAGAAAACACCATATATTTT

j_call: TRBJ1-1
clone_size: few
d_call: TRBD1
v_call: TRBV15
cdr3_aa: CATGDRGTLNTEAFF
cdr3_nt: TGTGCCACGGGCGACAGGGGGACTTTGAACACTGAAGCTTTCTTT

j_call: TRBJ1-1
clone_size: few
d_call: -
v_call: TRBV4-3
cdr3_aa: CASSQDSPPGAEAFF
cdr3_nt: TGCGCCAGCAGCCAAGATTCGCCCCCAGGGGCTGAAGCTTTCTTT

j_call: TRBJ1-5
clone_size: -
d_call: -
v_call: TRBV7-9
cdr3_aa: CASSFGEVQPQHF
cdr3_nt: TGTGCCAGCAGCTTTGGGGAGGTTCAGCCCCAGCATTTT

j_call: TRBJ1-1
clone_size: few
d_call: -
v_call: TRBV4-1
cdr3_aa: CASSQPGGYTEAFF
cdr3_nt: TGCGCCAGCAGCCAACCCGGGGGGTACACTGAAGCTTTCTTT

j_call: TRBJ2-1
clone_size: -
d_call: TRBD2
v_call: TRBV2
cdr3_aa: CASRWNLAGGTLVPYNEQFF
cdr3_nt: TGTGCCAGCAGATGGAACCTAGCGGGGGGGACCTTGGTACCCTACAATGAGCAGTTCTTC

j_call: TRBJ1-1
clone_size: few
d_call: TRBD1
v_call: TRBV5-1
cdr3_aa: CASSSRGEVGTEAFF
cdr3_nt: TGCGCCAGCAGCTCCAGGGGGGAAGTTGGCACTGAAGCTTTCTTT

j_call: TRBJ1-4
clone_size: few
d_call: TRBD1
v_call: TRBV4-3
cdr3_aa: CASSQAPGQGYEKLFF
cdr3_nt: TGCGCCAGCAGCCAAGCACCGGGACAGGGGTATGAAAAACTGTTTTTT

j_call: TRBJ1-2
clone_size: once
d_call: -
v_call: TRBV7-6
cdr3_aa: CASSSEGIGGYTF
cdr3_nt: TGTGCCAGCAGCTCGGAGGGAATTGGGGGCTACACCTTC

j_call: TRBJ2-3
clone_size: -
d_call: TRBD1
v_call: TRBV11-2
cdr3_aa: CASSLAGPGTGADTQYF
cdr3_nt: TGTGCCAGCAGCTTAGCCGGGCCCGGGACAGGGGCAGATACGCAGTATTTT

j_call: TRBJ1-2
clone_size: -
d_call: -
v_call: TRBV29-1
cdr3_aa: CSAIPDAVNYGYTF
cdr3_nt: TGCAGCGCGATACCGGATGCGGTGAACTATGGCTACACCTTC

j_call: TRBJ1-2
clone_size: once
d_call: -
v_call: TRBV18
cdr3_aa: CASSPSEDYGYTF
cdr3_nt: TGTGCCAGCTCACCATCAGAGGACTATGGCTACACCTTC

j_call: TRBJ1-1
clone_size: once
d_call: TRBD1
v_call: TRBV6-5
cdr3_aa: CASRLDRGNTEAFF
cdr3_nt: TGTGCCAGCAGACTTGACAGGGGCAACACTGAAGCTTTCTTT

j_call: TRBJ2-7
clone_size: -
d_call: -
v_call: TRBV29-1
cdr3_aa: CSVVGEPSGAYEQYF
cdr3_nt: TGCAGCGTTGTAGGGGAACCTTCTGGGGCCTACGAGCAGTACTTC

j_call: TRBJ2-4
clone_size: -
d_call: TRBD1
v_call: TRBV5-1
cdr3_aa: CASSAGTVGDIQYF
cdr3_nt: TGCGCCAGCAGCGCTGGGACAGTGGGGGACATTCAGTACTTC

j_call: TRBJ2-7
clone_size: -
d_call: TRBD2
v_call: TRBV6-1
cdr3_aa: CASSTRGLAGNEQYF
cdr3_nt: TGTGCCAGCAGTACGAGGGGACTAGCGGGAAACGAGCAGTACTTC

j_call: TRBJ1-2
clone_size: -
d_call: TRBD1
v_call: TRBV9
cdr3_aa: CASTLGDRGDGYTF
cdr3_nt: TGTGCCAGCACCCTCGGGGACAGGGGGGACGGCTACACCTTC

j_call: TRBJ1-1
clone_size: -
d_call: TRBD1
v_call: TRBV5-1
cdr3_aa: CASKVGTDTEAFF
cdr3_nt: TGCGCCAGCAAAGTCGGGACAGACACTGAAGCTTTCTTT